This T cell receptor (beta chain) came from a study of cytomegalovirus exposure and HLA in healthy donors. As for this clone: Antigen specificity is unknown.

Germline CDR1 reads SGHNT; CDR2 reads YYREEE (reference sequence). V was pared by 2 bases and J by 5 bases, with 8 bases between. This CDR3 has 13 residues. Vbeta (60) and Jbeta (13) primers were used in the PCR. The protocol was immunoSEQ multiplex PCR, while the TCRdb copy is restricted to in-frame clones and leaves out a portion. Of 140,000 to 150,000 clones listed, around 84% are singletons. General study results and limits: In vitro experiments confirmed that a few CMV-associated chains were specific for CMV antigens.

V is TRBV5-4 and J is TRBJ1-5, with D perhaps TRBD1 (6 bases). The TCR sequence derives from a boy younger than 10 in good health and CMV-seronegative. Sequenced input: PBMCs. CDR3 sequence: CASSLAGDQPQHF. The CDR3 nucleotides are TGTGCCAGCAGCTTAGCAGGGGATCAGCCCCAGCATTTT.